These 10 T cell receptor beta chains were sequenced from one sample in a study of regulatory T cells in long-lasting Graves disease. The authors built TCR beta libraries using iRepertoire HTBI primers and Arm-PCR of CDR3 regions. TCRdb re-called the multiplex PCR reads through MiXCR, storing one row per CDR3 protein. Here the sample spans 300,000 to 350,000 distinct CDR3 sequences, around a fifth being singletons. The time point was: persistent/refractory GD, antithyroid drugs over 5 years with positive TRAb. Scientists built the TCR library using RNA that was extracted from PBMCs. Sequencing used peripheral blood mononuclear cells (PBMCs), obtained when the disease was refractory, from a patient treated with antithyroid drugs. The receptors here all came from a female donor with Graves disease.

The chain combines TRBV3-1 with TRBJ1-5, with 8 nucleotides matching TRBD1. There are 17 residues in the CDR3. From germline, CDR1 is LGHDT and CDR2 YNNKEL (reference sequence). V lost 1 base, J lost 2 bases, and 7 bases stayed unmatched. CDR3 coding DNA: TGTGCCAGCAGCCAAGGTCCCCTCAGGGGGCGCAATCAGCCCCAGCATTTT. This codes for CASSQGPLRGRNQPQHF.

This clonotype was observed a handful of times. V is TRBV12-5 and J is TRBJ1-2; D is possibly TRBD1 (6 bases). Germline CDR1 LGHNT, CDR2 FRNRAP. The CDR3 spans 16 residues. Trimming stripped 4 bases from V and 3 bases from J, with 18 bases between. The CDR3 DNA follows: TGTGCTAGTGGTTCCAACGGGGGGCGCCTTTACTATGGCTACACCTTC. It yields the protein CASGSNGGRLYYGYTF.

This clonotype was counted at least ten times. The gene calls are TRBV27 and TRBJ1-2; the D is unclear. Germline values: CDR1 MNHEY, CDR2 SMNVEV (reference sequence). CDR3 length: 13 amino acids. V lost 1 base, J lost 10 bases, and 13 bases lay in between. The CDR3 DNA follows: TGTGCCAGCAGTTTATTCCCCCCTTTGGACTACACCTTC. Protein: CASSLFPPLDYTF.

This clonotype was counted at least ten times. The genes are TRBV3-1 and TRBJ1-5; 7 bases are a match to TRBD1. The germline V gene encodes CDR1 LGHDT and CDR2 YNNKEL (reference sequence). V lost 4 bases and J lost 4; bases outside the gene matches: 7. The CDR3 is 15 amino acids. Here the CDR3 reads CASSPSSTGNQPQHF. CDR3 coding DNA: TGTGCCAGCAGCCCCTCCTCGACAGGGAATCAGCCCCAGCATTTT.

This clonotype came up many times. The chain is built from TRBV6-1 and TRBJ1-2, with 9 bases that match TRBD1. CDR1 MNHNS and CDR2 SASEGT come from the germline V gene. V shed 6 bases and J 4 bases; nucleotides not matched to a gene: 6. The CDR3 is 14 residues long. The CDR3 sequence is CASSRTGAGYGYTF. The DNA for the CDR3 is TGTGCCAGCAGCCGGACAGGGGCTGGCTATGGCTACACCTTC.

This clonotype was seen a few times. This sequence joins TRBV10-3 and TRBJ1-1; 7 bases line up with TRBD1. Germline values: CDR1 ENHRY, CDR2 SYGVKD. CDR3 length equals 13 residues. V lost 6 bases to trimming and J lost 3 bases; unmatched junction nucleotides: 4. CDR3: CAIRHGTDTEAFF. Written as DNA, the CDR3 is TGTGCCATCAGGCACGGGACAGACACTGAAGCTTTCTTT.

This clonotype has more than one count but fewer than ten. This sequence joins TRBV3-1 and TRBJ2-2, with D perhaps matching TRBD1 (6 bases). Trimming took 0 bases from V and 7 from J, leaving 21 bases between them. Germline V lookup: CDR1 LGHDT, CDR2 YNNKEL (reference sequence). This CDR3 has 18 amino acids. Here the CDR3 DNA reads TGTGCCAGCAGCCAAGATCTAGTGAGAAGGACAGATGGCGGGGAGCTGTTTTTT. Its protein is CASSQDLVRRTDGGELFF.

This clonotype was seen many times. The CDR3 sequence: CASSLLGTAYTEAFF. The CDR3 DNA is TGTGCCAGCAGTTTACTGGGGACAGCGTACACTGAAGCTTTCTTT. The rearrangement uses TRBV28 and TRBJ1-1, with 7 bases lining up with TRBD1. J gave up 3 bases and V 2 bases, and 6 bases lay outside the gene matches. The CDR3 sequence is 15 residues long. CDR1 MDHEN and CDR2 SYDVKM come from the germline V gene.

A few counts support this clonotype. J is TRBJ1-1 and V is TRBV30; a possible D gene is TRBD1 (6 bases). Looked up from germline, CDR1 is GTSNPN and CDR2 is SVGIG (reference sequence). V was clipped by 3 bases and J by 6 bases, with 14 bases between them. CDR3 length: 13 residues. CDR3 sequence reads: CAWSFPGHSEAFF. CDR3 nucleotide sequence: TGTGCCTGGAGCTTCCCGGGACATTCTGAAGCTTTCTTT.

This clonotype was counted a few times. The J gene is TRBJ1-2, the V gene TRBV7-2; 7 bases are a match to TRBD1. Germline V gene lookup returns CDR1 SGHTA and CDR2 FQGNSA. CDR3 size: 13 residues. The trim removed 2 bases at V and 8 bases at J, leaving 5 bases unmatched. CDR3 region: CASSLKGAGGYTF. CDR3 nucleotide sequence: TGTGCCAGCAGCTTAAAGGGGGCTGGCGGCTACACCTTC.